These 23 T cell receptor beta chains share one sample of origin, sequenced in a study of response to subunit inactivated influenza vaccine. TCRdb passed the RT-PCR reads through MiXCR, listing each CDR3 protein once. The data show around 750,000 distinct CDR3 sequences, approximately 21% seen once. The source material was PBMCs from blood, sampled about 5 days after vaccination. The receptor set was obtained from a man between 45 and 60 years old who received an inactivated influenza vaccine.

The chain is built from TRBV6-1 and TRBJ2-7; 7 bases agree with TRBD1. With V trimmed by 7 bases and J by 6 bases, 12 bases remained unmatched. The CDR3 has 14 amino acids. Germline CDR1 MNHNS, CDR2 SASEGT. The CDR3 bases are TGTGCCAGCAACTTAGGGGACAGAGTCGGCGAGCAGTACTTC. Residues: CASNLGDRVGEQYF.

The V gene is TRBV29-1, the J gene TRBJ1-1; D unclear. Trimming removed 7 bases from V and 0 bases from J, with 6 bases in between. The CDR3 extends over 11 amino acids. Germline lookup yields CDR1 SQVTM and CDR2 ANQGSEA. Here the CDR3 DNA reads TGCAGCGCACATTTGAACACTGAAGCTTTCTTT. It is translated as CSAHLNTEAFF.

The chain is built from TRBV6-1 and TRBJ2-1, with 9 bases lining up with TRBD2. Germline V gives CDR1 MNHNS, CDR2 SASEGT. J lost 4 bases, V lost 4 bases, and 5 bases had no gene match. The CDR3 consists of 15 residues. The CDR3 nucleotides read TGTGCCAGCAGTGCCGGGACTAGCTTTTACAATGAGCAGTTCTTC. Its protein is CASSAGTSFYNEQFF.

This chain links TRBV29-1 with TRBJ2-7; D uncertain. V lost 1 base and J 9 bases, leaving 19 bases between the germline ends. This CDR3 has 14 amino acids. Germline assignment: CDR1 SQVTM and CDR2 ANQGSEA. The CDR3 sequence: CSVEGPNPYTPQYF. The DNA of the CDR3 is TGCAGCGTTGAAGGTCCCAATCCCTATACCCCGCAGTACTTC.

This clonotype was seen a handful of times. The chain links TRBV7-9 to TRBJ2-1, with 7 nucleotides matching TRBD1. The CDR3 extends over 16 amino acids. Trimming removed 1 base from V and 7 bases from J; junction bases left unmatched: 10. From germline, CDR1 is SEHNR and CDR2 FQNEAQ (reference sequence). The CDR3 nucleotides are TGTGCCAGCAGCTTAGGGCGGCAGGGGGATAAAAATGAGCAGTTCTTC. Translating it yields CASSLGRQGDKNEQFF.

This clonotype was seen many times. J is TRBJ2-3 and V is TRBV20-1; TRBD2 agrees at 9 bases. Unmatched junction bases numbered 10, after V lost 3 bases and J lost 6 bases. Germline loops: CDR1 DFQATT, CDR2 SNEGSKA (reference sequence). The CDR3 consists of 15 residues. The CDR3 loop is CSASRDSGGVDTQYF. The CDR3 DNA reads TGCAGTGCTAGCCGTGATAGCGGGGGTGTGGATACGCAGTATTTT.

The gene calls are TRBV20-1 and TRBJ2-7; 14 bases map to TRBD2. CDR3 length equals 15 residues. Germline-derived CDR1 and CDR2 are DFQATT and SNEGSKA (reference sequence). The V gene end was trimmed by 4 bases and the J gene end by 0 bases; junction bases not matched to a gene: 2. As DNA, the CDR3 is TGCAGTGCTAAAGGGACTAGCGGGAGCTCCTACGAGCAGTACTTC. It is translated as CSAKGTSGSSYEQYF.

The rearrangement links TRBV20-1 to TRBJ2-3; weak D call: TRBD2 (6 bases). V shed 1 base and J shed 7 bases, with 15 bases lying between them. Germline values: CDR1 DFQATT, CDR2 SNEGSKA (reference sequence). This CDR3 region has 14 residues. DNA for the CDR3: TGCAGTGCTAGAGGGGCCCAACTAGCACATACGCAGTATTTT. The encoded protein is CSARGAQLAHTQYF.

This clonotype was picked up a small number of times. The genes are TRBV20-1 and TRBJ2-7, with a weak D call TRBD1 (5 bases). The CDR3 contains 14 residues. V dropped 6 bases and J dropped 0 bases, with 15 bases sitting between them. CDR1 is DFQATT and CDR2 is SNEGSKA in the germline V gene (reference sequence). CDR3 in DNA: TGCAGTGCCCCCCCGAGGACATCCTCCTACGAGCAGTACTTC. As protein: CSAPPRTSSYEQYF.

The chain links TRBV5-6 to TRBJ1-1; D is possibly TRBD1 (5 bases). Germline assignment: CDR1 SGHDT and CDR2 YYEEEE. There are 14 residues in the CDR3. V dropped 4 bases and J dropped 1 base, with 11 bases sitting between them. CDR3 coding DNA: TGTGCCAGCAGCAAGGGACGGCAGAACACTGAAGCTTTCTTT. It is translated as CASSKGRQNTEAFF.

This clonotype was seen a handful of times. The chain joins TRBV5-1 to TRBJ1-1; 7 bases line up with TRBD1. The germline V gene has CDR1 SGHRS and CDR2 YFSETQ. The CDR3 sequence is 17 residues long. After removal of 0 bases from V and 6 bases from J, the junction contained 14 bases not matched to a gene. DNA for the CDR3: TGCGCCAGCAGCTTGGACCCATTACAGGGGATTGGGGCTGAAGCTTTCTTT. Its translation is CASSLDPLQGIGAEAFF.

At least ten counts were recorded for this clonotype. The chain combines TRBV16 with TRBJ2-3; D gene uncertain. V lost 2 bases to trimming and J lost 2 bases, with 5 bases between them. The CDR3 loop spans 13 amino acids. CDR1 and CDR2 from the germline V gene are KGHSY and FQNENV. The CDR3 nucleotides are TGTGCCAGCAGCCAAAAGTCCACAGATACGCAGTATTTT. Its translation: CASSQKSTDTQYF. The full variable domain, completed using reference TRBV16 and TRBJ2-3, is GEEVAQTPKHLVRGEGQKAKLYCAPIKGHSYVFWYQQVLKNEFKFLISFQNENVFDETGMPKERFSAKCLPNSPCSLEIQATKLEDSAVYFCASSQKSTDTQYFGPGTRLTVL.

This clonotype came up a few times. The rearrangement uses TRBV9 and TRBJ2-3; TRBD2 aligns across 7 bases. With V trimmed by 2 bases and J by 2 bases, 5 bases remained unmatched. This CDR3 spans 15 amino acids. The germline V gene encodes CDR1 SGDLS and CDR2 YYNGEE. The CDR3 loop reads CASSVGTTFTDTQYF. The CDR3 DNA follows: TGTGCCAGCAGCGTCGGGACTACCTTCACAGATACGCAGTATTTT.

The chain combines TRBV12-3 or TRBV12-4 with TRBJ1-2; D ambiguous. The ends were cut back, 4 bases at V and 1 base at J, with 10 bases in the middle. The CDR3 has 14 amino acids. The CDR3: CASSSPRLNYGYTF. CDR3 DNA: TGTGCCAGCAGTTCCCCTCGTCTTAACTATGGCTACACCTTC.

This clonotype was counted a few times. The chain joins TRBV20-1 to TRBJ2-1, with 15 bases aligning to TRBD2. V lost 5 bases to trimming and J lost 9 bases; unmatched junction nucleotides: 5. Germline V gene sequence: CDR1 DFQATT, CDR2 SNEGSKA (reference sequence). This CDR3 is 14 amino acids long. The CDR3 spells CSASPGLAGGEQFF. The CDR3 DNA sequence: TGCAGTGCTTCGCCGGGACTAGCGGGGGGTGAGCAGTTCTTC.

The CDR3 loop is CASSLWLSYEQYF. The CDR3 bases are TGTGCCAGCAGCCTTTGGCTGTCCTACGAGCAGTACTTC. The chain uses TRBV6-1 and TRBJ2-7; no firm D call. V lost 6 bases, J lost 1 base, and 10 bases lay in between. Germline V lookup: CDR1 MNHNS, CDR2 SASEGT. CDR3 length: 13 residues.

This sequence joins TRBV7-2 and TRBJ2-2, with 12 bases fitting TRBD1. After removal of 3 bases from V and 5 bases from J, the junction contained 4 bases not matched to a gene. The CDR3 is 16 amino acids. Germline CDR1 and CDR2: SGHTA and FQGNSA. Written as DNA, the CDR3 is TGTGCCAGCAGCTTCGGGACAGGGGGCAGGACCGGGGAGCTGTTTTTT. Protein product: CASSFGTGGRTGELFF.

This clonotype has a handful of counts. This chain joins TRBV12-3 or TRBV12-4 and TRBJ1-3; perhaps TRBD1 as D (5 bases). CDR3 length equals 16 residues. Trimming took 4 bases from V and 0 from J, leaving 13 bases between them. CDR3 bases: TGTGCCAGCAGTTATGGGGGACCCCTCTCTGGAAACACCATATATTTT. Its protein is CASSYGGPLSGNTIYF.

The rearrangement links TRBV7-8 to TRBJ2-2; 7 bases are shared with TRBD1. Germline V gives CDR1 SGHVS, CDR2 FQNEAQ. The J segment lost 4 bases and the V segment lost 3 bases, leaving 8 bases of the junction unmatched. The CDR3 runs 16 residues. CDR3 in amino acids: CASSFEGTGVTGELFF. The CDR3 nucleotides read TGTGCCAGCAGCTTCGAAGGCACAGGGGTCACCGGGGAGCTGTTTTTT.

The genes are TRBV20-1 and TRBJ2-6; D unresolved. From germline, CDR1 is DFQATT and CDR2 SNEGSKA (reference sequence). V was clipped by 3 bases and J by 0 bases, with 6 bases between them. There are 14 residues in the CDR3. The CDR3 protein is CSARDLSGANVLTF. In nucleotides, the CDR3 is TGCAGTGCTAGGGACCTCTCTGGGGCCAACGTCCTGACTTTC.

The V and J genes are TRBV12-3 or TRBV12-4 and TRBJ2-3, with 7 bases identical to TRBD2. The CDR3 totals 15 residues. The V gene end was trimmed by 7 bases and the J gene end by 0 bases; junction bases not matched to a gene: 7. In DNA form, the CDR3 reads TGTGCCAGCACCCTAGGGCGGGAGAGCACAGATACGCAGTATTTT. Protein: CASTLGRESTDTQYF.

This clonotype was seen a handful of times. The DNA of the CDR3 is TGCGCCAGCAGCCAAGAGTCAAGCTCTGGGGCCAACGTCCTGACTTTC. Translating gives CASSQESSSGANVLTF. The V gene is TRBV4-3, the J gene TRBJ2-6; D gene ambiguous. The V and J ends lost 0 bases and 0 bases respectively, with 6 bases between them. This CDR3 region has 16 residues. Germline values: CDR1 LGHNA, CDR2 YSLEER.

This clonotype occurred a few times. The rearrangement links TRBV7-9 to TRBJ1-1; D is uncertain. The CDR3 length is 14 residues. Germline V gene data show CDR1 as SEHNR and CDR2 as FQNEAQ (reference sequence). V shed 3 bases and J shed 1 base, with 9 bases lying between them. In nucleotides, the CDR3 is TGTGCCAGCAGCTTCCAGCCCGGGAACACTGAAGCTTTCTTT. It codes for CASSFQPGNTEAFF.